A selection of T cell receptor beta chains follows, all from one sample in a study of blood T cells in healthy people across ages. TCRdb reprocessed the 5' RACE reads via MiXCR and lists one record per CDR3 protein. The sample lists some 710,000 distinct CDR3 sequences, 22% occurring once. Sequencing was done on a sample of blood. These receptors were collected from a man in his 70s in good health. The conserved cysteine and the conserved F or W are not part of the CDR3 here. Fields, in order: V gene, J gene, CDR3 protein.

V gene: TRBV6-5; J gene: NA; CDR3 protein: ASSYDLPSPQETQY
V gene: TRBV27; J gene: TRBJ2-1; CDR3 protein: ASSSTSPPEQF
V gene: TRBV6-5; J gene: TRBJ1-2; CDR3 protein: ASSYLWLIGGLNGYT
V gene: TRBV29-1; J gene: TRBJ2-3; CDR3 protein: SATSRGFTDTQY
V gene: TRBV4-2; J gene: NA; CDR3 protein: ASSQESGIFDEQF
V gene: TRBV28; J gene: TRBJ1-1; CDR3 protein: ASSHPIGVIENTEAF
V gene: TRBV3-1; J gene: TRBJ2-1; CDR3 protein: ASSQGPGLEMF
V gene: TRBV5-6; J gene: TRBJ1-4; CDR3 protein: ASSMGQGGEKLF
V gene: TRBV6-5; J gene: TRBJ2-7; CDR3 protein: ASSYSSKVPYEQY
V gene: TRBV27; J gene: TRBJ2-7; CDR3 protein: ASSPTGAYEQY
V gene: TRBV10-3; J gene: TRBJ1-2; CDR3 protein: AISEFTDYGYT
V gene: TRBV12-3/TRBV12-4; J gene: TRBJ2-5; CDR3 protein: AGSWTSGRGTQY
V gene: TRBV6-6; J gene: TRBJ2-1; CDR3 protein: ASSSTSGGINEQF
V gene: TRBV7-2; J gene: TRBJ2-5; CDR3 protein: ASSLVAGGQGQETQY
V gene: TRBV20-1; J gene: TRBJ2-3; CDR3 protein: SAESGLSTDTQY
V gene: TRBV29-1; J gene: TRBJ2-1; CDR3 protein: SGGTSGLNEQF
V gene: TRBV7-3; J gene: TRBJ2-3; CDR3 protein: ASSSSWAGVPS
V gene: TRBV5-8; J gene: TRBJ1-2; CDR3 protein: ASSLLNRGNGYT
V gene: TRBV2; J gene: TRBJ2-4; CDR3 protein: ASSEALRGASIQY
V gene: TRBV14; J gene: TRBJ1-4; CDR3 protein: ASSQALEYEKLF
V gene: TRBV7-2; J gene: TRBJ2-1; CDR3 protein: ASSLSGISYNEQF
V gene: TRBV27; J gene: TRBJ1-2; CDR3 protein: ASSLNRGHYGYT
V gene: TRBV10-3; J gene: TRBJ2-7; CDR3 protein: AISDGQYEQY
V gene: TRBV18; J gene: TRBJ2-5; CDR3 protein: ASSPLGRNQETQY
V gene: TRBV28; J gene: TRBJ2-7; CDR3 protein: ASSSSGIYEQY
V gene: TRBV7-9; J gene: TRBJ2-5; CDR3 protein: ASSFTLSLETQY